The 21 T cell receptor beta chains below all came from one sample that was sequenced in a study of blood T cell repertoires in COVID-19. Assay: immunoSEQ multiplex PCR; the TCRdb copy retains only in-frame clones and omits some. The sample records approximately 270,000 clones, about 86% being singletons. The sequencing input was peripheral blood. The receptor source for this set is a man older than 75 with acute or convalescent COVID-19.

This rearrangement joins TRBV7-2 to TRBJ2-7, with TRBD1 matching over 11 bases. The CDR3 contains 15 residues. Trimming at V came to 7 bases and at J to 7 bases, leaving 12 bases not matched to a gene. Germline-derived CDR1 and CDR2 are SGHTA and FQGNSA. The DNA for the CDR3 is TGTGCCAGCACCGTGCTCGGGACAGGGGGGGGTGAGCAGTACTTC. This encodes CASTVLGTGGGEQYF.

V gene TRBV4-3 combines with J gene TRBJ1-1; TRBD1 matches 9 bases. CDR1 and CDR2 (germline): LGHNA, YSLEER. The V and J ends lost 0 bases and 6 bases, in that order; junction bases with no gene match: 5. This CDR3 contains 15 residues. CDR3 amino acids: CASSQDLDRGAEAFF. The CDR3 bases are TGCGCCAGCAGCCAAGATTTGGACAGGGGCGCTGAAGCTTTCTTT.

The chain combines TRBV9 with TRBJ2-2; D ambiguous. This CDR3 has 14 residues. CDR1 is SGDLS and CDR2 is YYNGEE in the germline V gene. V lost 4 bases and J 6 bases, leaving 13 bases between the germline ends. The CDR3 here is CASSQIREAGELFF. CDR3 DNA: TGTGCCAGCAGCCAAATCAGAGAGGCCGGGGAGCTGTTTTTT.

The chain links TRBV7-8 to TRBJ2-3; TRBD2 is a possible D gene (7 bases). CDR3 length: 16 amino acids. The V end lost 2 bases, the J end lost 1 base, and 13 bases lay between the germline ends. From germline, CDR1 is SGHVS and CDR2 FQNEAQ. CDR3 nucleotide sequence: TGTGCCAGCAGCTTATTAGGCGGGGGCCGCACAGATACGCAGTATTTT. It yields the protein CASSLLGGGRTDTQYF.

The chain employs TRBV2 and TRBJ2-7; no firm D call. The V end lost 5 bases, the J end lost 3 bases, and 11 bases lay between the germline ends. The CDR3 is 13 residues long. Germline-derived CDR1 and CDR2 are SNHLY and FYNNEI. The CDR3 coding sequence is TGTGCCAGCAGTTTCGACAACCTCTACGAGCAGTACTTC. Encoded protein: CASSFDNLYEQYF.

The CDR3 sequence is CASSYSRGQGTEAFF. CDR3 sequence (DNA): TGTGCCAGCAGTTACTCGAGGGGACAGGGGACTGAAGCTTTCTTT. The V call is TRBV6-2 or TRBV6-3, the J call TRBJ1-1; 10 nucleotides agree with TRBD1. The trim removed 0 bases at V and 5 bases at J, leaving 3 bases unmatched. Germline-derived CDR1 and CDR2 are MNHEY and SVGEGT. The CDR3 is 15 amino acids.

This chain uses TRBV7-7 with TRBJ2-1, with 9 bases that match TRBD2. This CDR3 has 16 residues. Looked up from germline, CDR1 is SSHAT and CDR2 is FNYEAQ (reference sequence). The V gene end was trimmed by 0 bases and the J gene end by 10 bases; junction bases not matched to a gene: 10. The CDR3 DNA sequence: TGTGCCAGCAGCTTAGCCCTTGGCGGGGGGGCAGGGGAGCAGTTCTTC. Translated: CASSLALGGGAGEQFF.

The chain joins TRBV16 to TRBJ1-2; 7 bases agree with TRBD1. From germline, CDR1 is KGHSY and CDR2 FQNENV. This CDR3 contains 14 residues. The J segment lost 4 bases and the V segment lost 1 base, leaving 3 bases of the junction unmatched. The chain's CDR3 is CASSQLGGGYGYTF. CDR3 coding DNA: TGTGCCAGCAGCCAATTAGGGGGCGGCTATGGCTACACCTTC.

This chain connects TRBV11-2 to TRBJ2-1; a possible D gene is TRBD2 (5 bases). The ends were cut back, 5 bases at V and 9 bases at J, with 23 bases in the middle. Germline CDR1 SGHAT, CDR2 FQNNGV. The length of the CDR3 is 16 residues. CDR3 nucleotides: TGTGCCAGCAGCGCGTATCTGTTAGGAGGTAAGCGTGAGCAGTTCTTC. Encoded protein: CASSAYLLGGKREQFF.

The gene calls are TRBV19 and TRBJ2-7; 7 bases fit TRBD1. Trimming removed 2 bases from V and 5 bases from J; junction bases left unmatched: 6. This CDR3 contains 14 residues. Germline V CDR1 and CDR2: LNHDA, SQIVND (reference sequence). The CDR3 loop reads CASSIRQGANEQYF. CDR3 nucleotides: TGTGCCAGTAGTATACGACAGGGAGCCAACGAGCAGTACTTC.

A remark on this clone: The sample carries other DNA sequences with the same CDR3. V and J are TRBV7-2 and TRBJ2-1; 11 bases line up with TRBD2. Trimming took 0 bases from V and 4 from J; bases not matched to a gene: 2. The CDR3 contains 16 residues. From germline, CDR1 is SGHTA and CDR2 FQGNSA. CDR3 region: CASSLAGTSGYNEQFF. The CDR3 nucleotides read TGTGCCAGCAGCTTAGCGGGGACTAGCGGATACAATGAGCAGTTCTTC.

CDR3 coding DNA: TGCGCCAGCAGCATACGACAGGGGCCGGGAAACACTGAAGCTTTCTTT. Protein: CASSIRQGPGNTEAFF. V gene TRBV4-3 combines with J gene TRBJ1-1; 8 bases fit TRBD1. V trimming: 5 bases; J trimming: 2 bases; junction bases outside the gene matches: 10. The CDR3 has 16 amino acids. Germline assignment: CDR1 LGHNA and CDR2 YSLEER.

The V and J genes are TRBV2 and TRBJ1-2; D is uncertain. Trimming took off 6 bases at V and 6 bases at J, with 20 bases between the two ends. The germline gives CDR1 SNHLY, CDR2 FYNNEI. CDR3 length: 15 residues. CDR3 DNA: TGTGCCAGCAGCGAATTAGTTCACGGGATCGATGGCTACACCTTC. Translating gives CASSELVHGIDGYTF. The full variable domain, its missing parts supplied by reference TRBV2 and TRBJ1-2, is EPEVTQTPSHQVTQMGQEVILRCVPISNHLYFYWYRQILGQKVEFLVSFYNNEISEKSEIFDDQFSVERPDGSNFTLKIRSTKLEDSAMYFCASSELVHGIDGYTFGSGTRLTVV.

This chain joins TRBV5-1 and TRBJ2-5; 8 nucleotides match TRBD2. V trimming: 4 bases; J trimming: 5 bases; junction bases outside the gene matches: 10. CDR3 length equals 15 residues. The germline V gene has CDR1 SGHRS and CDR2 YFSETQ. This CDR3 is CASSEGLGVAETQYF. Here the CDR3 DNA reads TGCGCCAGCAGCGAGGGACTAGGGGTAGCGGAGACCCAGTACTTC.

J is TRBJ2-7 and V is TRBV5-1; TRBD1 might be the D (5 bases). V was trimmed by 0 bases and J by 0 bases, leaving 10 bases between them. The length of the CDR3 is 15 residues. Per the germline V gene, CDR1 is SGHRS and CDR2 is YFSETQ. CDR3 sequence: CASSLEGHRSYEQYF. CDR3 in DNA: TGCGCCAGCAGCTTGGAAGGACATCGCTCCTACGAGCAGTACTTC.

The chain is built from TRBV7-2 and TRBJ2-5; 8 bases align to TRBD1. CDR3 length equals 14 residues. J was trimmed by 4 bases and V by 3 bases; bases with no gene match: 4. From germline, CDR1 is SGHTA and CDR2 FQGNSA. For the CDR3, the DNA is TGTGCCAGCAGCTTCCAGGGGGCGGGAGAGACCCAGTACTTC. This translates into CASSFQGAGETQYF.

This chain connects TRBV2 to TRBJ1-1; 7 bases match TRBD1. The V and J ends lost 6 bases and 0 bases, in that order; junction bases with no gene match: 7. Germline CDR1 and CDR2: SNHLY and FYNNEI. The CDR3 spans 15 residues. CDR3 in DNA: TGTGCCAGCAGACACATACAGGGGCTGAACACTGAAGCTTTCTTT. Translated: CASRHIQGLNTEAFF.

CDR3 sequence reads: CATLDLSNQPQHF. In DNA, the CDR3 is TGTGCCACGTTAGACTTAAGCAATCAGCCCCAGCATTTT. V and J are TRBV6-5 and TRBJ1-5, with D uncertain. This CDR3 spans 13 amino acids. Trimming took 10 bases from V and 1 from J, leaving 11 bases between them. Germline values: CDR1 MNHEY, CDR2 SVGAGI.

CDR3 coding DNA: TGCGCCAGCAGCTCCGGACAGGGAAGGAGCACTGAAGCTTTCTTT. Protein product: CASSSGQGRSTEAFF. The V and J genes are TRBV5-1 and TRBJ1-1; the match to TRBD1 covers 8 bases. V was clipped by 3 bases and J by 4 bases; unmatched bases: 8. From germline, CDR1 is SGHRS and CDR2 YFSETQ. This CDR3 has 15 residues.

CDR3 loop: CASRVDSSYQPQHF. The CDR3 DNA is TGTGCCAGCAGAGTAGACAGTTCCTATCAGCCCCAGCATTTT. The chain combines TRBV6-6 with TRBJ1-5, with TRBD1 as a possible D gene (5 bases). The germline V gene encodes CDR1 MNHNY and CDR2 SVGAGI (reference sequence). The CDR3 spans 14 residues. V dropped 6 bases and J dropped 5 bases, with 14 bases sitting between them.

This chain links TRBV7-9 with TRBJ2-3; TRBD2 might be the D (6 bases). Germline V CDR1 and CDR2: SEHNR, FQNEAQ (reference sequence). This CDR3 spans 14 amino acids. V dropped 10 bases and J dropped 0 bases, with 14 bases sitting between them. DNA of the CDR3: TGTGCCACCGGGCGGGGAGCGAGCACAGATACGCAGTATTTT. It is translated as CATGRGASTDTQYF.